Following are 30 T cell receptor beta chains from one sample sequenced in a study of shared clonotypes between healthy human individuals (dated by TCRdb to 2020 to 2021). Libraries were made using the immunoSEQ multiplex PCR assay. The clones in this table, taken by TCRdb from immuneACCESS, are in-frame only. Not every clone is retained; where verified, under half of the shortfall comes from an unresolved V gene, and the cause of the rest is unknown. The sample includes hundreds of thousands of clones, with roughly 95% observed a single time. The top ten hold over 0.095% of the sample. CD8 naive samples consisted of CD45RO-negative cells that were positively selected for CCR7, yielding a CD45RA+CCR7+ population without TemRA cells. The sequencing input was naive CD8+ T cells sorted from blood. What this sample's cell subset or site label stands for: CD45RA+CCR7+. These receptors came from a woman in her thirties in good health.

The rearrangement uses TRBV6-4 and TRBJ1-1; 7 nucleotides match TRBD1. The CDR3 spans 15 residues. Germline CDR1 reads MRHNA; CDR2 reads SNTAGT. With V trimmed by 4 bases and J by 1 base, 6 bases remained unmatched. The chain's CDR3 is CASSARTGSNTEAFF. As DNA, the CDR3 is TGTGCCAGCAGTGCCCGGACAGGCTCGAACACTGAAGCTTTCTTT.

The rearrangement uses TRBV2 and TRBJ1-2; no firm D call. V gave up 8 bases and J gave up 3 bases, with 13 bases separating them. The length of the CDR3 is 13 residues. Looked up from germline, CDR1 is SNHLY and CDR2 is FYNNEI. The CDR3 region has the DNA TGTGCCAGCGGGAGCCTCTTCGACTATGGCTACACCTTC. This sequence encodes CASGSLFDYGYTF.

This rearrangement joins TRBV5-6 to TRBJ2-5, with 9 bases fitting TRBD1. The DNA end lines up better with TRBJ2-7; the J call may be wrong. The CDR3 spans 17 residues. Looked up from germline, CDR1 is SGHDT and CDR2 is YYEEEE. CDR3 loop: CASSSIYRDREAYEQYF. The CDR3 coding sequence is TGTGCCAGCAGCTCCATTTACCGGGACAGGGAGGCCTACGAGCAGTACTTC.

V and J are TRBV27 and TRBJ2-7, with 12 nucleotides matching TRBD2. V was clipped by 3 bases and J by 3 bases; unmatched bases: 6. Germline V lookup: CDR1 MNHEY, CDR2 SMNVEV (reference sequence). CDR3 length: 16 amino acids. The CDR3 spells CASSFGLAGTIYEQYF. In DNA, the CDR3 is TGTGCCAGCAGTTTCGGACTAGCGGGGACAATCTACGAGCAGTACTTC.

About this clone itself: Other DNA sequences in this sample translate to the same CDR3. The rearrangement uses TRBV19 and TRBJ2-2; 9 bases align to TRBD1. V shed 3 bases, J shed 1 base, and the junction held 0 bases outside the gene matches. Germline V gives CDR1 LNHDA, CDR2 SQIVND (reference sequence). This CDR3 spans 15 amino acids. CDR3 residues: CASSMGQGNTGELFF. In nucleotides, the CDR3 is TGTGCCAGTAGTATGGGACAGGGGAACACCGGGGAGCTGTTTTTT.

This rearrangement joins TRBV2 to TRBJ2-2, with D possibly matching TRBD1 (6 bases). The germline V and J ends were trimmed by 5 bases and 1 base, with 14 bases remaining between them. Germline V CDR1 and CDR2: SNHLY, FYNNEI. The CDR3 covers 16 residues. The CDR3 region has the DNA TGTGCCAGCAGTTTGGCACTAGGGGGGAACACCGGGGAGCTGTTTTTT. It translates to CASSLALGGNTGELFF.

The rearrangement links TRBV5-1 to TRBJ2-2, with a possible D match to TRBD1 (6 bases). Germline loops: CDR1 SGHRS, CDR2 YFSETQ. Trimming left V 0 bases short and J 5 bases short, with 20 bases between. The CDR3 is 18 amino acids. The CDR3 DNA follows: TGCGCCAGCAGCTTGGCACTCTTTTACAGGGTCACGACCGGGGAGCTGTTTTTT. Protein sequence: CASSLALFYRVTTGELFF.

This sequence joins TRBV6-1 and TRBJ2-5; no clear D. Germline CDR1 and CDR2: MNHNS and SASEGT. V dropped 8 bases and J dropped 6 bases, with 16 bases sitting between them. The CDR3 totals 13 residues. The CDR3 reads CASFSWQKKTQYF. The CDR3 DNA sequence: TGTGCCAGCTTCAGTTGGCAGAAGAAGACCCAGTACTTC.

This chain joins TRBV7-9 and TRBJ2-7; D not resolved. The CDR3 has 11 amino acids. Germline lookup yields CDR1 SEHNR and CDR2 FQNEAQ (reference sequence). Trimming left V 7 bases short and J 4 bases short, with 8 bases between. CDR3 residues: CASKNQYEQYF. CDR3 bases: TGTGCCAGCAAAAACCAGTACGAGCAGTACTTC.

The V and J genes are TRBV6-5 and TRBJ1-2, with TRBD1 matching over 7 bases. This CDR3 has 13 residues. Per germline, CDR1 MNHEY and CDR2 SVGAGI. J gave up 4 bases and V 10 bases, and 9 bases lay outside the gene matches. For the CDR3, the DNA is TGTGCCACTAGCGCGACAGGGCTCTATGGCTACACCTTC. Translated, it gives CATSATGLYGYTF.

On this clone itself: This same CDR3 is encoded by further DNA sequences in the sample. The chain carries TRBV28 and TRBJ2-7; 7 bases are a match to TRBD1. CDR3 length equals 15 residues. Germline V gene data show CDR1 as MDHEN and CDR2 as SYDVKM. V shed 2 bases, J shed 0 bases, and the junction held 4 bases outside the gene matches. This CDR3 is CASSLGTESSYEQYF. The CDR3 nucleotides are TGTGCCAGCAGTTTAGGGACAGAGAGCTCCTACGAGCAGTACTTC. Drawing the rest from reference TRBV28 and TRBJ2-7, the complete variable domain is DVKVTQSSRYLVKRTGEKVFLECVQDMDHENMFWYRQDPGLGLRLIYFSYDVKMKEKGDIPEGYSVSREKKERFSLILESASTNQTSMYLCASSLGTESSYEQYFGPGTRLTVT.

V usage is TRBV6-6 and J usage is TRBJ2-1, with a weak D call TRBD1 (5 bases). The V and J ends lost 4 bases and 3 bases respectively, with 13 bases between them. Germline V CDR1 and CDR2: MNHNY, SVGAGI (reference sequence). The CDR3 loop spans 15 amino acids. CDR3 sequence reads: CASSFSDSNYNEQFF. In DNA form, the CDR3 reads TGTGCCAGCAGTTTTTCTGACAGTAACTACAATGAGCAGTTCTTC.

V gene TRBV7-9 combines with J gene TRBJ1-2, with TRBD1 as a possible D gene (5 bases). Trimming took 5 bases from V and 4 from J, leaving 14 bases between them. Germline V gene lookup returns CDR1 SEHNR and CDR2 FQNEAQ (reference sequence). CDR3 length: 14 residues. The CDR3 spells CASSTSPGGYGYTF. Written as DNA, the CDR3 is TGTGCCAGCAGCACATCACCCGGGGGCTATGGCTACACCTTC.

The chain combines TRBV5-1 with TRBJ2-1, with D unresolved. Germline loops: CDR1 SGHRS, CDR2 YFSETQ. Trimming took off 5 bases at V and 5 bases at J, with 14 bases between the two ends. The CDR3 is 14 amino acids. The CDR3 sequence is CASRANGPNNEQFF. The CDR3 bases are TGCGCCAGCAGGGCTAACGGGCCTAACAATGAGCAGTTCTTC.

Here the CDR3 reads CASSLFASGANVLTF. In nucleotides, the CDR3 is TGTGCCAGCAGTTTATTTGCTTCTGGGGCCAACGTCCTGACTTTC. The genes are TRBV27 and TRBJ2-6; no definite D call. The germline V gene has CDR1 MNHEY and CDR2 SMNVEV (reference sequence). The CDR3 is 15 residues long. V lost 1 base and J 1 base, leaving 5 bases between the germline ends.

The J gene is TRBJ1-1, the V gene TRBV30, with D possibly matching TRBD1 (5 bases). The germline gives CDR1 GTSNPN, CDR2 SVGIG (reference sequence). This CDR3 has 15 amino acids. Trimming took 3 bases from V and 2 from J, leaving 16 bases between them. The CDR3 loop reads CAWRDLAGPNTEAFF. The CDR3 bases are TGTGCCTGGAGGGATTTGGCGGGACCAAACACTGAAGCTTTCTTT.

CDR3: CAWNMRRPCYGYTF. CDR3 DNA: TGTGCCTGGAACATGCGGAGGCCGTGCTATGGCTACACCTTC. This rearrangement joins TRBV30 to TRBJ1-2; D is ambiguous. Germline V gene lookup returns CDR1 GTSNPN and CDR2 SVGIG (reference sequence). V lost 4 bases and J 4 bases, leaving 16 bases between the germline ends. This CDR3 is 14 amino acids long.

A word on this clone: The same CDR3 is also encoded by other DNA sequences in this sample. The chain employs TRBV6-5 and TRBJ1-3, with TRBD1 matching over 10 bases. The germline V gene has CDR1 MNHEY and CDR2 SVGAGI. The CDR3 consists of 15 residues. J gave up 4 bases and V 5 bases, and 5 bases lay outside the gene matches. CDR3 DNA: TGTGCCAGCAGTCCCGGGACAGGGGCAGGAAACACCATATATTTT. Translating it yields CASSPGTGAGNTIYF.

The rearrangement joins TRBV11-2 to TRBJ2-3; 13 bases fit TRBD2. The CDR3 has 17 residues. CDR1 is SGHAT, CDR2 FQNNGV, per germline. V lost 3 bases, J lost 4 bases, and 7 bases stayed unmatched. The CDR3, as DNA: TGTGCCAGCAGCTTCCCACTAGCGGGAGGGCCCGCAGATACGCAGTATTTT. Protein product: CASSFPLAGGPADTQYF.

The V gene is TRBV7-9, the J gene TRBJ2-1; 8 nucleotides align to TRBD2. CDR1 is SEHNR and CDR2 is FQNEAQ in the germline V gene (reference sequence). The CDR3 contains 16 residues. With V trimmed by 0 bases and J by 4 bases, 5 bases remained unmatched. The CDR3 nucleotides read TGTGCCAGCAGCTTAGCGGCGACTAGCGAGTACAATGAGCAGTTCTTC. Amino acids: CASSLAATSEYNEQFF. Drawing the rest from reference TRBV7-9 and TRBJ2-1, the complete variable domain is DTGVSQNPRHKITKRGQNVTFRCDPISEHNRLYWYRQTLGQGPEFLTYFQNEAQLEKSRLLSDRFSAERPKGSFSTLEIQRTEQGDSAMYLCASSLAATSEYNEQFFGPGTRLTVL.

The chain is built from TRBV7-6 and TRBJ2-1; D unclear. The CDR3 length is 15 residues. Germline CDR1 and CDR2: SGHVS and FNYEAQ. Deletions cut 5 bases from V and 2 bases from J, with 13 bases between. The CDR3 loop is CASSPRAGTYNEQFF. Here the CDR3 DNA reads TGTGCCAGCAGCCCCCGGGCCGGCACCTACAATGAGCAGTTCTTC.

This rearrangement joins TRBV13 to TRBJ2-7, with TRBD1 matching over 9 bases. Trimming removed 4 bases from V and 5 bases from J; junction bases left unmatched: 9. CDR1 and CDR2 (germline): PRHDT, FYEKMQ (reference sequence). The CDR3 consists of 15 residues. CDR3 sequence (DNA): TGTGCCAGCAGCTCCCGACAGGGGGTTTTCGACGAGCAGTACTTC. Its translation: CASSSRQGVFDEQYF.

The chain uses TRBV4-1 and TRBJ1-6; no clear D. The V end lost 1 base, the J end lost 13 bases, and 14 bases lay between the germline ends. This CDR3 is built from 14 residues. The V gene's germline CDR1 is MGHRA and CDR2 YSYEKL. The CDR3 sequence is CASSQVGESSPLHF. The DNA for the CDR3 is TGCGCCAGCAGCCAAGTCGGGGAGAGTTCGCCCCTCCACTTT.

The chain links TRBV19 to TRBJ1-1; TRBD1 might be the D (5 bases). The CDR3 sequence is 15 residues long. The germline V gene encodes CDR1 LNHDA and CDR2 SQIVND (reference sequence). Between the trimmed V and J ends, which lost 5 bases and 1 base, there was a span of 14 bases. Written as DNA, the CDR3 is TGTGCCAGTAGTTCCCCGGGACGCCCGAACACTGAAGCTTTCTTT. Its translation: CASSSPGRPNTEAFF.

The chain has TRBV5-1 and TRBJ1-5, with 10 bases aligning to TRBD1. This CDR3 has 15 residues. J lost 5 bases, V lost 0 bases, and 2 bases had no gene match. Looked up from germline, CDR1 is SGHRS and CDR2 is YFSETQ. CDR3 DNA: TGCGCCAGCAGCTTGGGGGGACAGGGGTATCAGCCCCAGCATTTT. Translation: CASSLGGQGYQPQHF.

V is TRBV2 and J is TRBJ1-5; D is undetermined. Germline CDR1 is SNHLY and CDR2 is FYNNEI. V was pared by 4 bases and J by 1 base, with 8 bases between. The CDR3 covers 14 residues. The CDR3 DNA reads TGTGCCAGCAGTGGGTTAGTGAGCAATCAGCCCCAGCATTTT. Its protein product is CASSGLVSNQPQHF.

CDR3 DNA: TGTGCCAGCGGGACAGCTATAAACATTCAGTACTTC. Translated: CASGTAINIQYF. The chain recombines TRBV27 with TRBJ2-4; 7 nucleotides align to TRBD1. CDR1 and CDR2 from the germline V gene are MNHEY and SMNVEV (reference sequence). The CDR3 is 12 amino acids. The V and J ends lost 8 bases and 6 bases, in that order; junction bases with no gene match: 4.

The chain couples TRBV5-6 to TRBJ2-7; TRBD2 aligns across 12 bases. Germline CDR1 SGHDT, CDR2 YYEEEE. This CDR3 contains 14 residues. Unmatched junction bases numbered 2, after V lost 0 bases and J lost 7 bases. The CDR3 coding sequence is TGTGCCAGCAGCTTGGTACTAGCGGGAGGAGAGCAGTACTTC. Encoded protein: CASSLVLAGGEQYF.

This chain links TRBV11-2 with TRBJ2-7; D is perhaps TRBD1 or TRBD2 (5 bases each). Germline-derived CDR1 and CDR2 are SGHAT and FQNNGV. V was pared by 5 bases and J by 6 bases, with 14 bases between. The CDR3 extends over 13 amino acids. CDR3 region: CASSPGRGSEQYF. As DNA, the CDR3 is TGTGCCAGCAGCCCGGGACGGGGCTCCGAGCAGTACTTC.

The J gene is TRBJ2-3, the V gene TRBV21-1; the table calls TRBD1, which could not be checked here. TRBV21-1 is a recognized pseudogene. This CDR3 comprises 21 residues. CDR3 protein: CASSKVNRGLYQRESTDTQYF. The CDR3 DNA is TGTGCCAGCAGCAAAGTGAACAGGGGGCTTTATCAGCGGGAGAGTACAGATACGCAGTATTTT.